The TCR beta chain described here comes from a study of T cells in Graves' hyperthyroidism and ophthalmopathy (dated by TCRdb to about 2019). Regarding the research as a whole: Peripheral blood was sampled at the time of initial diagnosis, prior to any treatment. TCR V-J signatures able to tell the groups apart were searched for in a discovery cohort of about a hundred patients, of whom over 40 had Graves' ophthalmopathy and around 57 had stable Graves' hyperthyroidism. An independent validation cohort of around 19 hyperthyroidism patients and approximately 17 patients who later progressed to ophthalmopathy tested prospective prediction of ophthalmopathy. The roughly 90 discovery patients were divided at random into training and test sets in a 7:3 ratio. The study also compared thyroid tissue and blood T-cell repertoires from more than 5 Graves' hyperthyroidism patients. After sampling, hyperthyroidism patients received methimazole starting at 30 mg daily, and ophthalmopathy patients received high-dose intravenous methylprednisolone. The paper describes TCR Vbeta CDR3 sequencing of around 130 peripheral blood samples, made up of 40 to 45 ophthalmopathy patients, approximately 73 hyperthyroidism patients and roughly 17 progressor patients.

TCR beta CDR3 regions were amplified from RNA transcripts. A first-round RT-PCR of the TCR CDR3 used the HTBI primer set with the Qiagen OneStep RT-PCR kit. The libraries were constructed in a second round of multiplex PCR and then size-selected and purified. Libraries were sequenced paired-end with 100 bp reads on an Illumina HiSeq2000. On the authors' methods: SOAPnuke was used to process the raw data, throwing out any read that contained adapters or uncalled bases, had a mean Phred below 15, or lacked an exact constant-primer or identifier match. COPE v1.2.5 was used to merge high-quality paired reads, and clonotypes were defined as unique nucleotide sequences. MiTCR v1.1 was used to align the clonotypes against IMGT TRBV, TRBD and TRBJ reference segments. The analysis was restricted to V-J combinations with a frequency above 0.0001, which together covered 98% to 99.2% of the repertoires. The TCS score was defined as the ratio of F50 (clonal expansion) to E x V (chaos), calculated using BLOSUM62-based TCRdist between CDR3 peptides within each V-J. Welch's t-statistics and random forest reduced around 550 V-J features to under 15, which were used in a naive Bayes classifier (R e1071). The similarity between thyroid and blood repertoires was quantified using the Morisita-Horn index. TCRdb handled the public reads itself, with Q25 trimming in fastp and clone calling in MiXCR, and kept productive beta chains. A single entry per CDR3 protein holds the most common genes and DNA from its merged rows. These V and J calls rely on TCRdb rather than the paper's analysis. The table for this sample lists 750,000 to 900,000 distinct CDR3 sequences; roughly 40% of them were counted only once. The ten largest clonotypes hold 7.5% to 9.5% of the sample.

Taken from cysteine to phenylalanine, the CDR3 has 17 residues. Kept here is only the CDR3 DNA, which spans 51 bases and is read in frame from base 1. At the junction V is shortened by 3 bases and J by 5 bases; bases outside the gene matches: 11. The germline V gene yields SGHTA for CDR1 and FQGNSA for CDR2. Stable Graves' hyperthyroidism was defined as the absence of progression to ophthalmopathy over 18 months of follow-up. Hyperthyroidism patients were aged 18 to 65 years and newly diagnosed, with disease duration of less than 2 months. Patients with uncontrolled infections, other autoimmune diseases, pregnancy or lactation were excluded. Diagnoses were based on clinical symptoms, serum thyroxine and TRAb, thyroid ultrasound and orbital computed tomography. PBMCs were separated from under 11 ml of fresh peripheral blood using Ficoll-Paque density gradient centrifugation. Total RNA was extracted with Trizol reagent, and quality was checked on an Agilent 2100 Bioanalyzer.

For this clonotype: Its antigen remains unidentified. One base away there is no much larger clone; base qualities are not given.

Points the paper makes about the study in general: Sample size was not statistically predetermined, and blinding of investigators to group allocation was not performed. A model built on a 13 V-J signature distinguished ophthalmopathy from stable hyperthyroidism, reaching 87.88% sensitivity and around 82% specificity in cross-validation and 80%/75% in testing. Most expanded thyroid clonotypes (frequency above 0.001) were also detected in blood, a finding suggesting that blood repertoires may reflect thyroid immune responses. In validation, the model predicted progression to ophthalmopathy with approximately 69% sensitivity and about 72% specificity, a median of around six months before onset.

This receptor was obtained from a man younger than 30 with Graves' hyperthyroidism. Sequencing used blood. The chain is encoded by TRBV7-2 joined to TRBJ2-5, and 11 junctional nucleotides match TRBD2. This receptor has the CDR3 CASSFTSGRSTGETQYF. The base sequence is TGTGCCAGCAGCTTCACTAGCGGGAGAAGTACCGGGGAGACCCAGTACTTC.